One sample yielded the 31 T cell receptor beta chains listed below, sequenced in a study of prognosis after radiotherapy for stage I lung cancer. Using two-round multiplex PCR, the authors amplified TCR beta CDR3 from genomic DNA. Amplification in first-round PCR relied on primers specific to each TRBV and TRBJ gene. TCRdb reprocessed the multiplex PCR reads with MiXCR, giving one entry per CDR3 protein. The table includes approximately 18,000 distinct CDR3 sequences, 15% to 20% detected once. The specimen comprised PBMCs, sampled before or after stereotactic body radiation therapy (not recorded which). The receptors originated from a donor at least 50 years old with non-small cell lung cancer.

This clonotype was counted at least ten times. This chain connects TRBV20-1 to TRBJ1-2; TRBD1 might be the D (5 bases). The CDR3 length is 16 residues. Germline values: CDR1 DFQATT, CDR2 SNEGSKA (reference sequence). V dropped 1 base and J dropped 1 base, with 16 bases sitting between them. The CDR3 region is CSARARDYIDNYGYTF. The CDR3 coding sequence is TGCAGTGCTAGAGCCCGGGACTATATCGATAACTATGGCTACACCTTC.

This clonotype was seen repeatedly, ten times or more. The CDR3 sequence is CASSGPGASGDDEQYF. In DNA form, the CDR3 reads TGTGCCAGCAGCGGCCCAGGGGCTAGCGGTGACGACGAGCAGTACTTC. The chain joins TRBV7-8 to TRBJ2-7, with D perhaps matching TRBD2 (7 bases). CDR3 length equals 16 residues. Trimming took 5 bases from V and 5 from J, leaving 22 bases between them. CDR1 and CDR2 (germline): SGHVS, FQNEAQ.

This clonotype was detected many times. This chain joins TRBV19 and TRBJ2-4, with 7 bases matching TRBD1. In germline, CDR1 is LNHDA, CDR2 SQIVND (reference sequence). This CDR3 comprises 17 residues. The J segment lost 0 bases and the V segment lost 2 bases, leaving 7 bases of the junction unmatched. CDR3 sequence reads: CASSIRGQVEAKNIQYF. The DNA of the CDR3 is TGTGCCAGTAGTATACGAGGACAGGTTGAAGCCAAAAACATTCAGTACTTC.

At least ten counts were recorded for this clonotype. This chain joins TRBV24-1 and TRBJ2-2, with D unclear. Germline-derived CDR1 and CDR2 are KGHDR and SFDVKD. The germline V and J ends were trimmed by 5 bases and 1 base, with 19 bases remaining between them. The CDR3 covers 18 residues. This CDR3 is CATSVSEKRHKNTGELFF. The CDR3 bases are TGTGCCACCAGTGTCTCAGAGAAAAGACATAAGAACACCGGGGAGCTGTTTTTT.

This clonotype was counted at least ten times. The V call is TRBV20-1, the J call TRBJ2-7, with TRBD1 identical over 7 bases. Trimming at V came to 5 bases and at J to 6 bases, leaving 4 bases not matched to a gene. This CDR3 has 11 amino acids. Germline loops: CDR1 DFQATT, CDR2 SNEGSKA (reference sequence). The CDR3 here is CSASTGIEQYF. The CDR3 DNA follows: TGCAGTGCTTCGACAGGGATCGAGCAGTACTTC.

A note on this clonotype: Given a much more abundant clone one base away, this may be a read error. V is TRBV7-2 and J is TRBJ2-2; TRBD2 matches 7 bases. CDR1 is SGHTA and CDR2 is FQGNSA in the germline V gene. The CDR3 contains 15 residues. V shed 2 bases, J shed 6 bases, and the junction held 6 bases outside the gene matches. CDR3 nucleotides: TGTGCCAGCAGCTTACAGCTGGGGGGGGCCGGGGAGCTGTTTTTT. Encoded protein: CASSLQLGGAGELFF.

This clonotype was seen many times. J is TRBJ2-2 and V is TRBV2; 9 bases agree with TRBD1. Per germline, CDR1 SNHLY and CDR2 FYNNEI. The CDR3 extends over 16 amino acids. Trimming took 6 bases from V and 5 from J; bases not matched to a gene: 10. The CDR3 sequence: CASSLRDRAFTGELFF. In DNA, the CDR3 is TGTGCCAGCAGCCTCCGGGACAGGGCCTTTACCGGGGAGCTGTTTTTT.

This clonotype was detected many times. The chain recombines TRBV10-3 with TRBJ2-3; 8 bases agree with TRBD2. The germline V gene has CDR1 ENHRY and CDR2 SYGVKD. This CDR3 region has 17 residues. The ends lost 3 bases at V and 2 bases at J; junction bases unmatched: 10. This CDR3 reads CAISDPKVAGNTDTQYF. The DNA for the CDR3 is TGTGCCATCAGTGACCCTAAGGTAGCGGGGAACACAGATACGCAGTATTTT.

This clonotype was found many times. The genes are TRBV28 and TRBJ2-2; 9 nucleotides match TRBD1. The V segment lost 3 bases and the J segment 7 bases; nucleotides outside the gene matches: 6. Looked up from germline, CDR1 is MDHEN and CDR2 is SYDVKM. The CDR3 consists of 15 residues. The CDR3 here is CASSFGGTGFGELFF. In nucleotides, the CDR3 is TGTGCCAGCAGTTTCGGGGGGACAGGGTTCGGGGAGCTGTTTTTT.

In its sample, this clonotype was seen many times. V is TRBV4-2 and J is TRBJ2-7; D is ambiguous. Germline V CDR1 and CDR2: LGHNA, YNFKEQ. This CDR3 has 16 residues. V lost 1 base and J lost 4, with 17 bases in between. The CDR3 reads CASSQGSGPGLYEQYF. The CDR3 coding sequence is TGTGCCAGCAGCCAAGGATCCGGGCCCGGCCTTTACGAGCAGTACTTC.

Within the sample, this clonotype is medium-sized. V is TRBV29-1 and J is TRBJ2-1; possible D gene TRBD2, 6 bases. From germline, CDR1 is SQVTM and CDR2 ANQGSEA. Trimming stripped 7 bases from V and 3 bases from J, with 10 bases between. The CDR3 loop spans 12 amino acids. CDR3 bases: TGCAGCGCCGGGACTGACTACAATGAGCAGTTCTTC. This gives the protein CSAGTDYNEQFF.

There are many counts of this clonotype. Since a much larger clone is just one base distant, this may be a read error. The CDR3 DNA follows: TGTGCCAGCAGTCGCGGGGGGGAGAGACATGATTCACCCCTCCACTTT. Its protein is CASSRGGERHDSPLHF. The chain couples TRBV6-1 to TRBJ1-6; possible D gene TRBD1, 5 bases. The CDR3 consists of 16 residues. Germline CDR1 is MNHNS and CDR2 is SASEGT. With 5 bases removed from V and 8 bases from J, the gap between germline ends came to 19 bases.

This rearrangement joins TRBV6-2 or TRBV6-3 to TRBJ1-4; 7 nucleotides line up with TRBD1. V lost 5 bases and J lost 0; bases outside the gene matches: 0. This CDR3 comprises 14 residues. The V gene's germline CDR1 is MNHEY and CDR2 SVGEGT. The chain's CDR3 is CASSGTATNEKLFF. CDR3 bases: TGTGCCAGCAGTGGGACAGCAACTAATGAAAAACTGTTTTTT.

This chain links TRBV11-2 with TRBJ2-7, with 8 bases matching TRBD2. V shed 1 base and J 1 base; nucleotides not matched to a gene: 9. CDR1 and CDR2 from the germline V gene are SGHAT and FQNNGV. The CDR3 is made up of 17 amino acids. CDR3 nucleotide sequence: TGTGCCAGCAGCTTAGGGCTAGGAGCGGGGGCTTCCTACGAGCAGTACTTC. It translates to CASSLGLGAGASYEQYF. The full variable domain, its missing parts supplied by reference TRBV11-2 and TRBJ2-7, is EAGVAQSPRYKIIEKRQSVAFWCNPISGHATLYWYQQILGQGPKLLIQFQNNGVVDDSQLPKDRFSAERLKGVDSTLKIQPAKLEDSAVYLCASSLGLGAGASYEQYFGPGTRLTVT.

This clonotype was recorded at least ten times. The chain joins TRBV6-5 to TRBJ1-3; tentative D call: TRBD1 (5 bases). Germline V lookup: CDR1 MNHEY, CDR2 SVGAGI. Trimming shortened V by 2 bases and J by 0 bases, and 23 bases separated the two germline ends. The CDR3 length is 20 residues. CDR3 protein: CASSYPSTESVLSSGNTIYF. For the CDR3, the DNA is TGTGCCAGCAGTTACCCTTCGACAGAATCCGTCCTGTCCTCTGGAAACACCATATATTTT.

This clonotype was found many times. V usage is TRBV6-1 and J usage is TRBJ2-5; 9 bases agree with TRBD1. V lost 4 bases to trimming and J lost 6 bases; unmatched junction nucleotides: 9. The germline gives CDR1 MNHNS, CDR2 SASEGT. This CDR3 is 15 amino acids long. CDR3 residues: CASSAQGAQRKTQYF. The CDR3 nucleotides read TGTGCCAGCAGTGCACAGGGGGCGCAGAGAAAGACCCAGTACTTC.

With regard to this clonotype: This probably arose from a read error, given a far larger clone one base away. The chain recombines TRBV3-1 with TRBJ2-1; 9 nucleotides match TRBD2. The CDR3 runs to 17 residues. CDR1 and CDR2 from the germline V gene are LGHDT and YNNKEL (reference sequence). Unmatched junction bases numbered 9, after V lost 4 bases and J lost 2 bases. In nucleotides, the CDR3 is TGTGCCAGCAGCCCCCGACTAGCGGCGAATGCCTACAATGAGCAGTTCTTC. Translated: CASSPRLAANAYNEQFF.

There are many counts of this clonotype. The rearrangement joins TRBV19 to TRBJ2-1, with 13 bases matching TRBD2. Per the germline V gene, CDR1 is LNHDA and CDR2 is SQIVND (reference sequence). The length of the CDR3 is 16 residues. The J segment lost 12 bases and the V segment lost 6 bases, leaving 14 bases of the junction unmatched. The CDR3 nucleotides read TGTGCCAGTAGCCGGACTAGCGGGGGCCCCGGGCGGGGGCAGTTCTTC. Residues: CASSRTSGGPGRGQFF.

Remarks on this clonotype: Being one base from a much bigger clone, this may be a read error. This rearrangement joins TRBV7-2 to TRBJ2-5; D is possibly TRBD1 (6 bases). This CDR3 has 13 amino acids. Germline CDR1 reads SGHTA; CDR2 reads FQGNSA. The CDR3 region is CASSSYRDETRYF. CDR3 in DNA: TGTGCCAGCAGCTCCTACAGGGATGAGACCCGGTACTTC.

This clonotype was counted ten times or more. The V gene is TRBV4-1, the J gene TRBJ2-3; D unclear. Germline CDR1 MGHRA, CDR2 YSYEKL. There are 16 residues in the CDR3. Trimming took 1 base from V and 2 from J, leaving 13 bases between them. CDR3 nucleotide sequence: TGCGCCAGCAGCCAAGTTTCCAACACGCTCACAGATACGCAGTATTTT. Translating it yields CASSQVSNTLTDTQYF.

As for this clonotype: Only one base separates this from a far larger clonotype, so it likely reflects a read error. V and J are TRBV7-2 and TRBJ2-1; maybe TRBD1 (6 bases). Between the trimmed V and J ends, which lost 1 base and 13 bases, there was a span of 20 bases. Germline V gene lookup returns CDR1 SGHTA and CDR2 FQGNSA. The CDR3 totals 15 residues. CDR3 DNA: TGTGCCAGCAGCTTAGAGGCAGGGGTGGATCGCATTCAGTTCTTC. Encoded protein: CASSLEAGVDRIQFF. The full variable domain, in which reference TRBV7-2 and TRBJ2-1 provide the parts outside the CDR3, is GAGVSQSPSNKVTEKGKDVELRCDPISGHTALYWYRQSLGQGLEFLIYFQGNSAPDKSGLPSDRFSAERTGGSVSTLTIQRTQQEDSAVYLCASSLEAGVDRIQFFGPGTRLTVL.

As concerns this clonotype: A much larger clone differs from this one at a single base, so this may be a read error. V usage is TRBV19 and J usage is TRBJ2-1; TRBD1 or TRBD2 may be the D gene (5 bases each). V lost 6 bases and J lost 13, with 13 bases in between. Per germline, CDR1 LNHDA and CDR2 SQIVND (reference sequence). The CDR3 is 11 amino acids. CDR3: CASSQGETQFF. The CDR3 DNA reads as TGTGCCAGTAGCCAAGGGGAGACCCAGTTCTTC. The variable domain in full, with the rest retrieved from reference TRBV19 and TRBJ2-1, is DGGITQSPKYLFRKEGQNVTLSCEQNLNHDAMYWYRQDPGQGLRLIYYSQIVNDFQKGDIAEGYSVSREKKESFPLTVTSAQKNPTAFYLCASSQGETQFFGPGTRLTVL.

This clonotype showed up many times. The chain employs TRBV7-2 and TRBJ1-5, with 10 bases matching TRBD1. This CDR3 is built from 14 residues. The germline V gene has CDR1 SGHTA and CDR2 FQGNSA. V was pared by 7 bases and J by 6 bases, with 6 bases of the junction left unmatched. The CDR3 here is CASNDRGQVQPQHF. CDR3 sequence (DNA): TGTGCCAGCAACGACAGGGGGCAAGTTCAGCCCCAGCATTTT. The full variable domain, with the rest looked up from reference TRBV7-2 and TRBJ1-5, is GAGVSQSPSNKVTEKGKDVELRCDPISGHTALYWYRQSLGQGLEFLIYFQGNSAPDKSGLPSDRFSAERTGGSVSTLTIQRTQQEDSAVYLCASNDRGQVQPQHFGDGTRLSIL.

The rearrangement links TRBV6-9 to TRBJ1-6; D remains ambiguous. CDR3 length: 15 residues. Germline CDR1 MNHGY, CDR2 SVAAGI. Trimming removed 3 bases at V and 7 bases at J, with 13 bases between. The CDR3 DNA is TGTGCCAGCAGTTACAGTGGTAACGGGAATTCACCCCTCCACTTT. It translates to CASSYSGNGNSPLHF.

This clonotype occurred many times. This chain links TRBV9 with TRBJ2-3, with D possibly being TRBD2 (7 bases). The CDR3 extends over 16 amino acids. Germline-derived CDR1 and CDR2 are SGDLS and YYNGEE. Trimming stripped 2 bases from V and 2 bases from J, with 15 bases between. DNA for the CDR3: TGTGCCAGCAGCGTTGGGAGGGGGGGGACCACAGATACGCAGTATTTT. It codes for CASSVGRGGTTDTQYF.

This clonotype was recorded at least ten times. The chain recombines TRBV6-1 with TRBJ2-4; no definite D call. Trimming took 6 bases from V and 1 from J, leaving 7 bases between them. This CDR3 spans 13 amino acids. Germline-derived CDR1 and CDR2 are MNHNS and SASEGT. DNA of the CDR3: TGTGCCAGCAGCCGACTCGCCAAAAACATTCAGTACTTC. Translation: CASSRLAKNIQYF.

This rearrangement joins TRBV6-1 to TRBJ1-2; possible D gene TRBD1, 6 bases. Trimming cost V 6 bases and J 2 bases, with 19 bases left between them. Germline V gives CDR1 MNHNS, CDR2 SASEGT. The CDR3 spans 16 residues. The chain's CDR3 is CASRAVGAGGNYGYTF. For the CDR3, the DNA is TGTGCCAGCAGGGCCGTGGGGGCGGGGGGAAACTATGGCTACACCTTC.

This clonotype came up many times. V usage is TRBV9 and J usage is TRBJ2-3; a weak D match, TRBD2 (7 bases). This CDR3 spans 14 amino acids. V lost 3 bases and J lost 3, with 11 bases in between. The V gene's germline CDR1 is SGDLS and CDR2 YYNGEE. The CDR3 nucleotides are TGTGCCAGCAGCGAGGGGGGGAGTACAGATACGCAGTATTTT. This gives the protein CASSEGGSTDTQYF.

This clonotype was counted many times. A read error may produce the germline difference seen at one junction end. The CDR3 coding sequence is TGTGCCAGCAGCCCGGCGGGGACCTACGAGCAGCACTTC. It yields the protein CASSPAGTYEQHF. V is TRBV11-3 and J is TRBJ2-7, with D possibly TRBD2 on 6 matching bases. The CDR3 length is 13 residues. The germline V gene has CDR1 SGHNT and CDR2 YENEEA.

This clonotype was seen repeatedly, ten times or more. The V and J genes are TRBV19 and TRBJ1-5; TRBD1 might be the D (5 bases). Germline V gene data show CDR1 as LNHDA and CDR2 as SQIVND (reference sequence). The germline V and J ends were trimmed by 8 bases and 1 base, with 15 bases remaining between them. The length of the CDR3 is 15 residues. CDR3 DNA: TGTGCCAGTTTGGGGGGATTGGTGAGCAATCAGCCCCAGCATTTT. Translated, it gives CASLGGLVSNQPQHF.

This clonotype came up many times. V gene TRBV15 combines with J gene TRBJ2-1, with 9 nucleotides matching TRBD2. The CDR3 extends over 18 amino acids. The J segment lost 0 bases and the V segment lost 3 bases, leaving 9 bases of the junction unmatched. Per germline, CDR1 LNHNV and CDR2 YYDKDF (reference sequence). CDR3 in amino acids: CATSRTGTSTSSYNEQFF. The CDR3 bases are TGTGCCACCAGCAGGACCGGGACTAGCACCAGCTCCTACAATGAGCAGTTCTTC.